Listed below are T cell receptor beta chains from one sample, sequenced in a study of blood T cell repertoires in COVID-19. Measured with immunoSEQ multiplex PCR; TCRdb has only the in-frame clones, and not every one. The sample includes about 110,000 clones, just over 90% of them seen just once. Sequenced sample: peripheral blood. Every receptor here comes from a woman aged 25 to 39 with acute or convalescent COVID-19. CDR3s include the opening cysteine and the closing phenylalanine or tryptophan. Each record gives: clone size, D gene, V gene, J gene, CDR3 protein, CDR3 DNA. D genes are given only for firm matches. Clone size is not always given. Where it is, it says once, few, many or a class for expanded clones.

clone_size: -
d_call: -
v_call: TRBV18
j_call: TRBJ2-7
cdr3_aa: CASSPRTANDEQYF
cdr3_nt: TGTGCCAGCTCACCAAGGACAGCCAACGACGAGCAGTACTTC

clone_size: -
d_call: -
v_call: TRBV12-3/TRBV12-4
j_call: TRBJ1-1
cdr3_aa: CASSVTGPPRAFF
cdr3_nt: TGTGCCAGCAGTGTAACAGGGCCCCCGAGAGCTTTCTTT

clone_size: -
d_call: -
v_call: TRBV7-2
j_call: TRBJ2-7
cdr3_aa: CASSLLAHYEQYF
cdr3_nt: TGTGCCAGCAGCTTACTAGCCCACTACGAGCAGTACTTC

clone_size: once
d_call: TRBD2
v_call: TRBV7-2
j_call: TRBJ2-1
cdr3_aa: CASAGEVYNEQFF
cdr3_nt: TGTGCCAGTGCGGGAGAGGTCTACAATGAGCAGTTCTTC

clone_size: -
d_call: TRBD1
v_call: TRBV10-3
j_call: TRBJ1-6
cdr3_aa: CAISMRQGDSPLHF
cdr3_nt: TGTGCCATCAGTATGAGACAGGGTGACTCACCCCTCCACTTT

clone_size: -
d_call: -
v_call: TRBV3-1/TRBV3-2
j_call: TRBJ1-1
cdr3_aa: CASSQVTGLRNTEAFF
cdr3_nt: TGTGCCAGCAGCCAAGTTACAGGGCTGAGGAACACTGAAGCTTTCTTT

clone_size: -
d_call: -
v_call: TRBV10-3
j_call: TRBJ2-1
cdr3_aa: CAISEGGRAGPRGEQFF
cdr3_nt: TGTGCCATCAGTGAGGGTGGGCGTGCTGGACCGAGAGGGGAGCAGTTCTTC

clone_size: -
d_call: -
v_call: TRBV6-6
j_call: TRBJ2-5
cdr3_aa: CASTKGGAEETQYF
cdr3_nt: TGTGCCAGCACCAAGGGGGGGGCTGAGGAGACCCAGTACTTC

clone_size: -
d_call: -
v_call: TRBV7-2
j_call: TRBJ2-1
cdr3_aa: CASSLGQGSYNEQFF
cdr3_nt: TGTGCCAGCAGCTTAGGTCAGGGTTCTTACAATGAGCAGTTCTTC

clone_size: -
d_call: TRBD1
v_call: TRBV19
j_call: TRBJ1-2
cdr3_aa: CASSIRSGRQGDGGYTF
cdr3_nt: TGTGCCAGTAGTATCAGGTCGGGGAGACAGGGGGATGGAGGCTACACCTTC